Shown below are 20 T cell receptor beta chains from a single sample sequenced in a study of T cells in Graves' hyperthyroidism and ophthalmopathy. TCR beta CDR3 sequences were amplified from RNA transcripts. The primer set for the first-round RT-PCR of the TCR CDR3 was HTBI. In TCRdb, the multiplex PCR reads were re-called with MiXCR into one record per CDR3 protein. Of about 540,000 distinct CDR3 sequences in the sample, approximately 44% are singletons; the top ten hold roughly 8.2%. Material for sequencing was peripheral blood or thyroid tissue (not recorded which). The receptors derive from a woman aged 18-35 years with Graves' hyperthyroidism.

This clonotype was picked up a small number of times. The chain combines TRBV24-1 with TRBJ2-2; the match to TRBD2 covers 8 bases. Unmatched junction bases numbered 6, after V lost 7 bases and J lost 3 bases. This CDR3 has 15 amino acids. Per the germline V gene, CDR1 is KGHDR and CDR2 is SFDVKD. The CDR3 here is CATSVSGSYTGELFF. CDR3 sequence (DNA): TGTGCCACCAGCGTGAGCGGGAGTTACACCGGGGAGCTGTTTTTT.

V gene TRBV2 combines with J gene TRBJ1-6; a possible D gene is TRBD1 (5 bases). Trimming removed 8 bases at V and 6 bases at J, with 14 bases between. Germline V CDR1 and CDR2: SNHLY, FYNNEI. The length of the CDR3 is 14 residues. The CDR3 nucleotides read TGTGCCAGCCGGTCAGGGCGGAGTAATTCACCCCTCCACTTT. It is translated as CASRSGRSNSPLHF.

V usage is TRBV29-1 and J usage is TRBJ1-2, with D perhaps TRBD1 (5 bases). There are 14 residues in the CDR3. V lost 8 bases and J lost 3, with 19 bases in between. CDR1 and CDR2 (germline): SQVTM, ANQGSEA. The DNA for the CDR3 is TGCAGCCCCGTGGCAGGGCAGGTCGACTATGGCTACACCTTC. Translating gives CSPVAGQVDYGYTF. Complete variable domain (other parts from reference TRBV29-1 and TRBJ1-2): SAVISQKPSRDICQRGTSLTIQCQVDSQVTMMFWYRQQPGQSLTLIATANQGSEATYESGFVIDKFPISRPNLTFSTLTVSNMSPEDSSIYLCSPVAGQVDYGYTFGSGTRLTVV.

The rearrangement uses TRBV20-1 and TRBJ2-2, with D perhaps TRBD1 or TRBD2 (5 bases each). Germline loops: CDR1 DFQATT, CDR2 SNEGSKA (reference sequence). The CDR3 totals 13 residues. V lost 3 bases and J 0 bases, leaving 5 bases between the germline ends. DNA for the CDR3: TGCAGTGCTAGGGGACCGAACACCGGGGAGCTGTTTTTT. Protein product: CSARGPNTGELFF.

The J gene is TRBJ1-2, the V gene TRBV5-1; 7 bases are a match to TRBD1. CDR1 is SGHRS, CDR2 YFSETQ, per germline. The J segment lost 0 bases and the V segment lost 3 bases, leaving 5 bases of the junction unmatched. This CDR3 spans 15 amino acids. The DNA for the CDR3 is TGCGCCAGCAGCTCGACAGGGACTCCTAACTATGGCTACACCTTC. Translated: CASSSTGTPNYGYTF.

This clonotype was observed many times. The chain recombines TRBV7-9 with TRBJ1-1; D uncertain. The CDR3 is 13 amino acids. With 3 bases removed from V and 4 bases from J, the gap between germline ends came to 9 bases. CDR1 and CDR2 (germline): SEHNR, FQNEAQ (reference sequence). The CDR3 sequence: CASSLEQSTEAFF. The DNA for the CDR3 is TGTGCCAGCAGCTTGGAACAGTCCACTGAAGCTTTCTTT.

The rearrangement joins TRBV7-9 to TRBJ2-2, with 10 bases that match TRBD2. The V and J ends lost 6 bases and 6 bases, in that order; junction bases with no gene match: 4. CDR3 length: 14 residues. Germline values: CDR1 SEHNR, CDR2 FQNEAQ (reference sequence). CDR3 loop: CASSSSGRAGELFF. The CDR3 nucleotides are TGTGCCAGCAGTTCAAGCGGGAGGGCCGGGGAGCTGTTTTTT.

This clonotype was found a few times. The chain recombines TRBV19 with TRBJ1-2; tentatively, D is TRBD1 (6 bases). CDR3 size: 14 residues. V was shortened by 5 bases and J by 4 bases, with 14 bases between the two germline ends. From germline, CDR1 is LNHDA and CDR2 SQIVND (reference sequence). The chain's CDR3 is CASSSPDSFYGYTF. The CDR3 region has the DNA TGTGCCAGTAGTTCCCCGGACAGTTTCTATGGCTACACCTTC.

This clonotype has only a few counts. The V call is TRBV7-6, the J call TRBJ1-2, with 7 bases matching TRBD1. J gave up 3 bases and V 6 bases, and 10 bases lay outside the gene matches. From germline, CDR1 is SGHVS and CDR2 FNYEAQ. This CDR3 has 15 residues. The CDR3 protein is CASSYSRDSHYGYTF. The CDR3 region has the DNA TGTGCCAGCAGTTACTCCCGGGACAGCCACTATGGCTACACCTTC. Variable domain in full (rest from reference TRBV7-6 and TRBJ1-2): GAGVSQSPRYKVTKRGQDVALRCDPISGHVSLYWYRQALGQGPEFLTYFNYEAQQDKSGLPNDRFSAERPEGSISTLTIQRTEQRDSAMYRCASSYSRDSHYGYTFGSGTRLTVV.

This clonotype was found a few times. The CDR3 sequence is CATSRDGGPRNEKLFF. CDR3 DNA sequence: TGTGCCACCAGCAGAGACGGAGGCCCCCGGAATGAAAAACTGTTTTTT. The chain uses TRBV15 and TRBJ1-4; D not resolved. The CDR3 runs 16 residues. V was pared by 0 bases and J by 5 bases, with 13 bases between. From germline, CDR1 is LNHNV and CDR2 YYDKDF (reference sequence).

In its sample, this clonotype was seen once. This chain links TRBV9 with TRBJ1-2, with a possible D match to TRBD1 (5 bases). The CDR3 is made up of 15 amino acids. From germline, CDR1 is SGDLS and CDR2 YYNGEE. Deletions cut 0 bases from V and 5 bases from J, with 14 bases between. CDR3: CASSVATASIYGYTF. The CDR3 bases are TGTGCCAGCAGCGTAGCGACAGCCTCCATTTATGGCTACACCTTC.

This clonotype was seen a few times. The J gene is TRBJ2-7, the V gene TRBV7-9; 7 bases match TRBD1. V gave up 5 bases and J gave up 3 bases; unmatched junction bases: 10. The CDR3 length is 15 residues. Germline V gives CDR1 SEHNR, CDR2 FQNEAQ (reference sequence). The CDR3 DNA follows: TGTGCCAGCAGCCCTCCCGGGACAGAGCTCTACGAGCAGTACTTC. Translated: CASSPPGTELYEQYF.

The J gene is TRBJ2-1, the V gene TRBV2; tentative D call: TRBD1 (6 bases). Trimming left V 5 bases short and J 5 bases short, with 10 bases between. The CDR3 is 13 residues long. CDR1 and CDR2 (germline): SNHLY, FYNNEI. The CDR3 spells CASSLRDNNEQFF. The CDR3 DNA is TGTGCCAGCAGTTTGAGGGACAACAATGAGCAGTTCTTC.

The chain is built from TRBV7-2 and TRBJ2-7; no definite D call. The germline V and J ends were trimmed by 3 bases and 0 bases, with 6 bases remaining between them. Germline assignment: CDR1 SGHTA and CDR2 FQGNSA. CDR3 length equals 13 residues. This CDR3 reads CASSFPSSYEQYF. The DNA for the CDR3 is TGTGCCAGCAGCTTTCCGAGCTCCTACGAGCAGTACTTC.

On this clonotype itself: Relative to the germline gene, one junction end is altered; a read error may explain this. The chain links TRBV24-1 to TRBJ1-1, with D uncertain. Germline V gene data show CDR1 as KGHDR and CDR2 as SFDVKD. The CDR3 runs to 15 residues. CDR3 protein: CASSLWGGENTEAFF. The CDR3 region has the DNA TGTGCCAGCAGTTTATGGGGTGGGGAGAACACTGAAGCTTTCTTT.

This clonotype was seen at least ten times. This chain joins TRBV7-8 and TRBJ2-6; D is unresolved. Germline V gene data show CDR1 as SGHVS and CDR2 as FQNEAQ. This CDR3 comprises 12 residues. Deletions cut 3 bases from V and 3 bases from J, with 0 bases between. CDR3 residues: CASSFGANVLTF. For the CDR3, the DNA is TGTGCCAGCAGCTTTGGGGCCAACGTCCTGACTTTC. The whole variable domain, remainder taken from reference TRBV7-8 and TRBJ2-6, is GAGVSQSPRYKVAKRGQDVALRCDPISGHVSLFWYQQALGQGPEFLTYFQNEAQLDKSGLPSDRFFAERPEGSVSTLKIQRTQQEDSAVYLCASSFGANVLTFGAGSRLTVL.

This clonotype turned up a few times. This chain joins TRBV20-1 and TRBJ2-7; D may be TRBD1 or TRBD2 (5 bases each). Germline loops: CDR1 DFQATT, CDR2 SNEGSKA (reference sequence). Trimming took off 0 bases at V and 2 bases at J, with 14 bases between the two ends. The CDR3 has 15 amino acids. CDR3 region: CSAREVTGLAYEQYF. CDR3 in DNA: TGCAGTGCTAGAGAGGTTACGGGGCTTGCCTACGAGCAGTACTTC.

This sequence joins TRBV10-3 and TRBJ1-1; D perhaps matches TRBD1 (6 bases). V lost 10 bases to trimming and J lost 0 bases, with 15 bases between them. The CDR3 has 14 residues. Germline loops: CDR1 ENHRY, CDR2 SYGVKD. In nucleotides, the CDR3 is TGTGCCACCCTGGGGGGACAACTGAACACTGAAGCTTTCTTT. This translates into CATLGGQLNTEAFF.

This clonotype was found once. The rearrangement uses TRBV11-2 and TRBJ2-7; 10 bases fit TRBD2. Trimming at V came to 7 bases and at J to 7 bases, leaving 7 bases not matched to a gene. The CDR3 runs to 13 residues. Per the germline V gene, CDR1 is SGHAT and CDR2 is FQNNGV. This CDR3 reads CASNFLSGREQYF. CDR3 nucleotide sequence: TGTGCCAGCAACTTCCTTAGCGGGAGGGAGCAGTACTTC.

There are many counts of this clonotype. The chain combines TRBV4-3 with TRBJ2-7; D not resolved. The germline V gene encodes CDR1 LGHNA and CDR2 YSLEER. The CDR3 is 12 residues long. Trimming cost V 0 bases and J 4 bases, with 4 bases left between them. Here the CDR3 DNA reads TGCGCCAGCAGCCAAGATCAATACGAGCAGTACTTC. Protein product: CASSQDQYEQYF.